Sequencing of this TCR beta chain was carried out in a study of Tregs in tolerant kidney transplant recipients. General study findings and limits: Findings come from small patient numbers and require larger validation.

Some clones are missing from TCRdb's copy, which holds only in-frame ones; the method was immunoSEQ multiplex PCR. The sample records about 94,000 clones, over 85% being singletons. This CDR3 has 15 residues. V was pared by 0 bases and J by 0 bases, with 8 bases between. Per the germline V gene, CDR1 is SGHNT and CDR2 is YYREEE (reference sequence). About this clone itself: The antigen is not known.

The sequencing used CD4+ T cells from blood, collected before the transplant. This TCR was sampled from a human donor who received a combined kidney and bone marrow transplant. The chain links TRBV5-4 to TRBJ2-3, with a tentative D call TRBD1 (5 bases). The CDR3 loop is CASSLDRSSTDTQYF. CDR3 in DNA: TGTGCCAGCAGCTTGGACAGGTCTAGCACAGATACGCAGTATTTT. The full variable domain, in which reference TRBV5-4 and TRBJ2-3 provide the parts outside the CDR3, is ETGVTQSPTHLIKTRGQQVTLRCSSQSGHNTVSWYQQALGQGPQFIFQYYREEENGRGNFPPRFSGLQFPNYSSELNVNALELDDSALYLCASSLDRSSTDTQYFGPGTRLTVL.